These T cell receptor beta chains were read from a single sample in a study of shared clonotypes between healthy human individuals. Here immunoSEQ multiplex PCR was the method, and the copy in TCRdb shows in-frame clones only, minus some. The table has about 680,000 clones, about 91% seen once. The sample was naive CD8+ T cells sorted from blood. The receptors come from a man aged 25-45 years in good health. CDR3s include the opening cysteine and the closing phenylalanine or tryptophan. A D gene is named only where the DNA matches it firmly. Clone size is not always given. Where it is, it says once, few, many or a class for expanded clones.

clone size,D gene,V gene,J gene,CDR3 protein,CDR3 DNA
.,TRBD2,TRBV7-9,TRBJ2-1,CASSTQLANEQFF,TGTGCCAGCAGCACCCAACTAGCGAATGAGCAGTTCTTC
.,TRBD1,TRBV11-3,TRBJ2-2,CASSLTYPSQGVRDTGELFF,TGTGCCAGCAGCTTAACTTACCCCAGCCAGGGGGTCAGGGACACCGGGGAGCTGTTTTTT
.,TRBD1,TRBV7-6,TRBJ2-7,CASSLEQGQGREQYF,TGTGCCAGCAGCTTAGAGCAAGGACAGGGGCGCGAGCAGTACTTC
.,.,TRBV6-5,TRBJ1-4,CASSSRGVVEKLFF,TGTGCCAGCAGTTCTAGGGGCGTCGTCGAAAAACTGTTTTTT
.,.,TRBV5-6,TRBJ2-7,CASSLGPHYEQYF,TGTGCCAGCAGCTTGGGCCCTCACTACGAGCAGTACTTC
.,TRBD1,TRBV5-6,TRBJ2-6,CASSLGDRDISGANVLTF,TGTGCCAGCAGCTTAGGAGACAGGGATATATCTGGGGCCAACGTCCTGACTTTC
.,.,TRBV7-9,TRBJ2-6,CASSSSRLSGANVLTF,TGTGCCAGCAGCTCCTCACGTTTGTCTGGGGCCAACGTCCTGACTTTC
.,.,TRBV7-8,TRBJ2-7,CASSLGGGRSPYEQYF,TGTGCCAGCAGCTTAGGAGGCGGGCGCAGCCCCTACGAGCAGTACTTC
.,.,TRBV28,TRBJ1-2,CASSLRTHYGYTF,TGTGCCAGCAGCCTGAGGACCCACTATGGCTACACCTTC
.,.,TRBV2,TRBJ2-4,CASIEARTVHIQYF,TGTGCCAGCATCGAGGCTCGTACCGTACACATTCAGTACTTC
.,.,TRBV6-5,TRBJ1-2,CASSYSRGQPYTF,TGTGCCAGCAGTTACTCTCGGGGGCAGCCCTACACCTTC
.,.,TRBV13,TRBJ1-2,CASSLDLGSGYGYTF,TGTGCCAGCAGCTTAGATTTAGGGTCCGGCTATGGCTACACCTTC
.,TRBD1,TRBV18,TRBJ2-7,CASSPEDRGHEQYF,TGTGCCAGCTCACCAGAGGACAGGGGCCACGAGCAGTACTTC
.,.,TRBV5-6,TRBJ1-1,CASSHQSGYTEAFF,TGTGCCAGCAGCCACCAGTCGGGTTACACTGAAGCTTTCTTT
.,.,TRBV11-2,TRBJ2-5,CASSLDFETQYF,TGTGCCAGCAGCTTAGACTTTGAGACCCAGTACTTC
.,.,TRBV27,TRBJ2-2,CASSLSISTGELFF,TGTGCCAGCAGTTTATCGATCAGCACCGGGGAGCTGTTTTTT
.,TRBD1,TRBV30,TRBJ2-7,CAWSVGDSSYEQYF,TGTGCCTGGAGTGTAGGGGACAGCTCCTACGAGCAGTACTTC
many,TRBD2,TRBV10-2,TRBJ2-2,CASSGLAGGPTTGELFF,TGCGCCAGCAGTGGTCTAGCGGGAGGGCCGACCACCGGGGAGCTGTTTTTT
.,.,TRBV5-6,TRBJ2-5,CASSLLKTQYF,TGTGCCAGCAGCTTGTTAAAGACCCAGTACTTC
.,.,TRBV28,TRBJ2-5,CASSLWDNTGRSQETQYF,TGTGCCAGCAGTTTATGGGACAATACAGGGAGAAGTCAAGAGACCCAGTACTTC
.,TRBD2,TRBV7-4,TRBJ2-1,CASSLPDWAGGSYNEQFF,TGTGCCAGCAGCCTTCCAGACTGGGCGGGAGGTTCCTACAATGAGCAGTTCTTC
.,.,TRBV28,TRBJ1-3,CASSDGGYSGNTIYF,TGTGCCAGCAGTGATGGGGGTTACTCTGGAAACACCATATATTTT
.,.,TRBV28,TRBJ1-5,CASSLPPFRGGFEPQHF,TGTGCCAGCAGTTTACCCCCGTTTCGGGGGGGCTTTGAGCCCCAGCATTTT
.,.,TRBV15,TRBJ2-5,CATSRQRGIGETQYF,TGTGCCACCAGCAGACAGAGGGGCATCGGGGAGACCCAGTACTTC
.,TRBD2,TRBV19,TRBJ2-1,CASSIVGLANEQFF,TGTGCCAGTAGTATAGTCGGACTAGCTAATGAGCAGTTCTTC
once,.,TRBV27,TRBJ2-5,CASSWNPDRAVETQYF,TGTGCCAGCAGTTGGAACCCAGACCGAGCAGTGGAGACCCAGTACTTC
once,.,TRBV6-6,TRBJ2-4,CASSLGHGAKNIQYF,TGTGCCAGCAGTCTCGGCCATGGGGCCAAAAACATTCAGTACTTC
.,.,TRBV5-4,TRBJ2-7,CASSLDSRSIYEQYF,TGTGCCAGCAGCTTGGATTCCAGGTCAATCTACGAGCAGTACTTC
.,.,TRBV5-1,TRBJ2-2,CASSVTAGELFF,TGCGCCAGCAGCGTGACGGCCGGGGAGCTGTTTTTT
once,.,TRBV11-2,TRBJ2-2,CANLLNPGELFF,TGTGCCAATCTATTAAATCCCGGGGAGCTGTTTTTT
.,TRBD2,TRBV7-9,TRBJ2-1,CASSLGSGRAFEQFF,TGTGCCAGCAGCTTGGGGAGCGGGAGGGCCTTTGAGCAGTTCTTC
once,.,TRBV18,TRBJ2-5,CASSPLQDQETQYF,TGTGCCAGCTCACCATTACAGGACCAAGAGACCCAGTACTTC
.,TRBD1,TRBV9,TRBJ2-1,CASSLGGTGLEYEQFF,TGTGCCAGCAGCCTAGGAGGGACAGGGTTAGAGTATGAGCAGTTCTTC
.,.,TRBV5-1,TRBJ2-7,CASSLGTIYEQYF,TGCGCCAGCAGCTTGGGAACTATTTACGAGCAGTACTTC
.,TRBD2,TRBV9,TRBJ2-5,CASSVEPRRGETQYF,TGTGCCAGCAGCGTAGAGCCGAGGCGGGGGGAGACCCAGTACTTC
.,TRBD1,TRBV5-6,TRBJ1-5,CASSFGTGYSQPQHF,TGTGCCAGCAGCTTTGGGACAGGGTATAGTCAGCCCCAGCATTTT
.,.,TRBV29-1,TRBJ1-3,CSVSEVVSGNTIYF,TGCAGCGTAAGCGAGGTCGTCTCTGGAAACACCATATATTTT
.,.,TRBV19,TRBJ2-7,CASNEGLSYEQYF,TGTGCCAGCAACGAGGGGCTCTCCTACGAGCAGTACTTC
.,.,TRBV27,TRBJ1-2,CASSAGVGWYGYTF,TGTGCCAGCAGCGCAGGGGTGGGTTGGTATGGCTACACCTTC
.,.,TRBV11-2,TRBJ1-1,CASSLSPDISGNTEAFF,TGTGCCAGCAGCTTAAGCCCAGATATTTCGGGGAACACTGAAGCTTTCTTT
.,.,TRBV28,TRBJ2-4,CASSLMPSDNIQYF,TGTGCCAGCAGTTTGATGCCTAGCGACAACATTCAGTACTTC
.,.,TRBV27,TRBJ2-1,CASRSGYGQFF,TGTGCCAGCAGGTCGGGCTACGGACAGTTCTTC
once,.,TRBV9,TRBJ2-7,CASSPGTPYEQYF,TGTGCCAGCAGCCCAGGGACCCCCTACGAGCAGTACTTC
.,.,TRBV5-1,TRBJ1-4,CASSVTGATNEKLFF,TGCGCCAGCAGCGTAACAGGAGCAACTAATGAAAAACTGTTTTTT
.,.,TRBV5-4,TRBJ2-2,CASSGFSNANPGELFF,TGTGCCAGCAGCGGATTTAGCAACGCCAACCCCGGGGAGCTGTTTTTT
.,.,TRBV27,TRBJ1-1,CATHTARAGAFF,TGTGCCACTCATACAGCGAGGGCAGGAGCTTTCTTT
.,.,TRBV27,TRBJ1-2,CASSFGIYYGYTF,TGTGCCAGCAGTTTCGGGATTTACTATGGCTACACCTTC
.,.,TRBV4-1,TRBJ2-1,CASSQEHEQFF,TGCGCCAGCAGCCAAGAGCATGAGCAGTTCTTC
.,.,TRBV10-3,TRBJ1-2,CAIKEEGLRGYTF,TGTGCCATCAAAGAAGAGGGTCTCCGCGGCTACACCTTC
.,TRBD1,TRBV30,TRBJ2-5,CAWSSGQGIETQYF,TGTGCCTGGAGCTCGGGACAGGGGATAGAGACCCAGTACTTC
.,.,TRBV27,TRBJ2-6,CVSSKNRETGANVLTF,TGTGTCAGCAGTAAGAACAGGGAGACTGGGGCCAACGTCCTGACTTTC
.,TRBD1,TRBV19,TRBJ2-2,CASFVGQGNGELFF,TGTGCCAGTTTTGTGGGACAGGGCAACGGGGAGCTGTTTTTT
.,TRBD2,TRBV5-1,TRBJ2-3,CASRGLASRGGDTQYF,TGCGCCAGCAGGGGACTAGCGAGTAGAGGTGGAGATACGCAGTATTTT